The rows below give T cell receptor beta chains drawn from one sample of a study of OX40 agonist ivuxolimab in advanced cancers. The table came from immunoSEQ multiplex PCR; TCRdb's copy has only in-frame clones and leaves some out. The sample holds fewer than 80,000 clones, 84% seen once. The sequenced sample was CD4+ or CD8+ T cells sorted from blood, obtained in a trial of the OX40 agonist ivuxolimab. The receptors come from an adult with an advanced solid tumor such as melanoma, head and neck, liver or kidney cancer. Both conserved end residues are part of each CDR3. D genes are given only for firm matches. Rows give clone size only sometimes, using once, few, many, or a class for an expanded clone.

cdr3_length | d_call | j_call | v_call | clone_size | cdr3_nt | cdr3_aa
14 | TRBD1 | TRBJ2-3 | TRBV2 | . | TGTGCCAGCAGTCAAAACGACAGGGAAGCTACGCAGTATTTT | CASSQNDREATQYF
13 | TRBD1 | TRBJ1-2 | TRBV11-2 | few | TGTGCCAGCAGCTTATCGGACAGGCCGTTCCACACCTTC | CASSLSDRPFHTF
13 | . | TRBJ1-1 | TRBV19 | . | TGTGCCAGTAGTATCCAGGAAAACACTGAAGCTTTCTTT | CASSIQENTEAFF
14 | TRBD1 | TRBJ2-3 | TRBV7-2 | . | TGTGCCAGCAGCCCGGGACAGCTCACAGATACGCAGTATTTT | CASSPGQLTDTQYF
14 | . | TRBJ1-1 | TRBV6-6 | . | TGTGCCAGCAGTTCCCAAGGACGGGGTTCGGGAGCTTTCTTT | CASSSQGRGSGAFF
15 | . | TRBJ2-7 | TRBV5-4 | . | TGTGCCAGCAGCTTGTTGAGGCAGGGCTCCTACGAGCAGTACTTC | CASSLLRQGSYEQYF
12 | . | TRBJ1-1 | TRBV4-3 | once | TGCGCCAGCAGCCAAGATCATGGAGCAGCTTTCTTT | CASSQDHGAAFF
14 | . | TRBJ1-2 | TRBV2 | . | TGTGCCAGCAGTGAACACACCGTAGGGGAGGGCTACACCTTC | CASSEHTVGEGYTF
16 | . | TRBJ2-3 | TRBV7-2 | once | TGTGCCAGCAGCTTAAATCGGTGGGGGGGCAAAGATACGCAGTATTTT | CASSLNRWGGKDTQYF
15 | . | TRBJ2-5 | TRBV10-2 | . | TGCGCCAGCAGTGTCGGTGGGGCGGCGCAAGAGACCCAGTACTTC | CASSVGGAAQETQYF
15 | . | TRBJ1-1 | TRBV18 | . | TGTGCCAGCTCACCACCAGGAGGGCCGAGGACTGAAGCTTTCTTT | CASSPPGGPRTEAFF
13 | . | TRBJ2-2 | TRBV25-1 | . | TGTGCCAGCAGTGAACGTAACACCGGGGAGCTGTTTTTT | CASSERNTGELFF
14 | TRBD1 | TRBJ2-7 | TRBV29-1 | . | TGCAGCGTTGCGCCGGGGGGACAGGGGTACGAGCAGTACTTC | CSVAPGGQGYEQYF
15 | . | TRBJ1-2 | TRBV5-6 | . | TGTGCCAGCAGCTTAGGGTGGGGCAGGGAGAATGGCTACACCTTC | CASSLGWGRENGYTF
13 | . | TRBJ2-7 | TRBV6-5 | . | TGTGCCAGCAGGAACACCCAGGGTTACGAGCAGTACTTC | CASRNTQGYEQYF
14 | . | TRBJ2-3 | TRBV4-1 | once | TGCGCCAGCAGCCAAGCCGGGAGCACAGATACGCAGTATTTT | CASSQAGSTDTQYF
15 | . | TRBJ1-4 | TRBV2 | . | TGTGCCAGCACCCCGGTGGGCCATTCAAGGAAAAAACTGTTTTTT | CASTPVGHSRKKLFF
14 | . | TRBJ1-3 | TRBV5-1 | . | TGCGCCAGCCGAGGACAGCTCTCTGGAAACACCATATATTTT | CASRGQLSGNTIYF
17 | TRBD1 | TRBJ2-2 | TRBV9 | . | TGTGCCAGCAGCGGCGGGTGGACAGGGGCAAACACCGGGGAGCTGTTTTTT | CASSGGWTGANTGELFF
14 | TRBD1 | TRBJ2-7 | TRBV6-5 | . | TGTGCCAGCAGAGCGGACAGGTTCCTCTACGAGCAGTACTTC | CASRADRFLYEQYF
16 | TRBD2 | TRBJ2-1 | TRBV7-9 | . | TGTGCCAGCAGCTTAGCATGGACTAGCGGTAACAATGAGCAGTTCTTC | CASSLAWTSGNNEQFF
15 | . | TRBJ2-3 | TRBV7-2 | . | TGTGCCAGCAGCTTAGGGGTACCCCTGGGGGATACGCAGTATTTT | CASSLGVPLGDTQYF
13 | . | TRBJ2-3 | TRBV18 | . | TGTGCCAGCTCACCTTTTCAGGGGGATACGCAGTATTTT | CASSPFQGDTQYF
14 | . | TRBJ2-7 | TRBV5-1 | few | TGCGCCAGCAGCTTGGAGCCAGGCCCCCGCGAGCAGTACTTC | CASSLEPGPREQYF
14 | . | TRBJ2-3 | TRBV5-5 | . | TGTGCCAGCAGCTTGGATCTGTCCACAGATACGCAGTATTTT | CASSLDLSTDTQYF
15 | TRBD1 | TRBJ2-1 | TRBV2 | . | TGTGCCACCGGGGGACAGGGGGCCTCCTACAATGAGCAGTTCTTC | CATGGQGASYNEQFF
15 | . | TRBJ1-2 | TRBV7-2 | . | TGTGCCAGCAGCTTAGCCACAGCTTATGACTATGGCTACACCTTC | CASSLATAYDYGYTF
15 | TRBD2 | TRBJ2-1 | TRBV10-3 | . | TGTGCCATCACCCAGAATAGCGGGGAGTACAATGAGCAGTTCTTC | CAITQNSGEYNEQFF
16 | TRBD1 | TRBJ1-1 | TRBV7-2 | . | TGTGCCAGCAGCTTAGCTGGACAGGGGCACGGGGATGAAGCTTTCTTT | CASSLAGQGHGDEAFF
15 | . | TRBJ1-4 | TRBV7-2 | . | TGTGCCAGCAGAGCCGGAGGGTCGACTAATGAAAAACTGTTTTTT | CASRAGGSTNEKLFF
12 | . | TRBJ2-7 | TRBV5-1 | . | TGCGCCAGCAGCTCTTTAAACGACGAGCAGTACTTC | CASSSLNDEQYF
15 | . | TRBJ1-6 | TRBV5-1 | . | TGCGCCAGCAGCCCCTTCCCCAGTAATAATTCACCCCTCCACTTT | CASSPFPSNNSPLHF
16 | . | TRBJ1-6 | TRBV4-1 | . | TGCGCCAGCAGCCGTGCCGGGACAAGGGATAATTCACCCCTCCACTTT | CASSRAGTRDNSPLHF